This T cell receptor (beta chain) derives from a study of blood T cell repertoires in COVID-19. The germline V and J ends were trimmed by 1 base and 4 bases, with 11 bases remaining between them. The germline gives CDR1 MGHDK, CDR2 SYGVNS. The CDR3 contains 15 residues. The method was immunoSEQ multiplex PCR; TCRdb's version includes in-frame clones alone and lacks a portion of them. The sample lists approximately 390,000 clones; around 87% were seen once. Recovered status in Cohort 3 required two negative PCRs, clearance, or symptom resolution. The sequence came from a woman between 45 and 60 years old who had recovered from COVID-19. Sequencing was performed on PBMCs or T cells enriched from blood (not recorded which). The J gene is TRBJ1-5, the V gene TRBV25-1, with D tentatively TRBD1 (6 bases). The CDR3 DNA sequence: TGTGCCAGCAGTGAATCGGCAGGGGTTAATCAGCCCCAGCATTTT. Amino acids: CASSESAGVNQPQHF.